This TCR beta chain was captured by sequencing in a study of shared clonotypes between healthy human individuals. Bulk PBMC genomic DNA spanned ten immunoSEQ deep plates. In the authors' methods: There were no quality scores in the junction-only immunoSEQ sequences, so filtering differed. The method was immunoSEQ multiplex PCR; TCRdb's version includes in-frame clones alone and lacks a portion of them. That table furnishes V, J and clone size, whereas the DNA furnished D and trimming. The sample holds some 510,000 clones, about four fifths seen once. This clone was recorded only once. The germline V gene encodes CDR1 ENHRY and CDR2 SYGVKD. The length of the CDR3 is 18 residues. The ends lost 10 bases at V and 0 bases at J; junction bases unmatched: 19. The donors were all Caucasian adults (living in Nashville, Tennessee). Genomic DNA of unsorted samples came from 90 million to 95 million PBMCs.

The source material was PBMCs. The chain employs TRBV10-3 and TRBJ2-5; 8 nucleotides line up with TRBD1. This receptor was identified in a woman aged 40 to 50 in good health. Some clones in this sample may be carry-over from other donors' samples. CDR3 region: CATKGPDRGPSYQETQYF. The DNA for the CDR3 is TGTGCCACCAAGGGGCCAGACAGGGGCCCAAGTTACCAAGAGACCCAGTACTTC.